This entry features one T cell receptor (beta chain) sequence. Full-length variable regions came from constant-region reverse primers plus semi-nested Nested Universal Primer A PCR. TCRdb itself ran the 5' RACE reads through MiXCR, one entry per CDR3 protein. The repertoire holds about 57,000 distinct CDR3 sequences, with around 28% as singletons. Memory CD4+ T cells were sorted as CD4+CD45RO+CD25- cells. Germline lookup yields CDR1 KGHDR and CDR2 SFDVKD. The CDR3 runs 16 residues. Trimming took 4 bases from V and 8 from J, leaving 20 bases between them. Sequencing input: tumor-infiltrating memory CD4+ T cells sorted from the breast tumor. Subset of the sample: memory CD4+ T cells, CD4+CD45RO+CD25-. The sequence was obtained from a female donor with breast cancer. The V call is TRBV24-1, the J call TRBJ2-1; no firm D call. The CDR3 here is CATSDPRHRAGDEQFF. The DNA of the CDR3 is TGTGCCACCAGTGACCCCCGTCATAGAGCAGGCGATGAGCAGTTCTTC.